The rows below give T cell receptor beta chains drawn from one sample of a study of cytomegalovirus exposure and HLA in healthy donors. Data came from immunoSEQ multiplex PCR; TCRdb stores just in-frame clones and leaves some out. The table records 100,000 to 150,000 clones, about 70% of them present only once. Sequencing used PBMCs. The source of these receptors is a male donor in good health and CMV-seronegative. Both conserved end residues are part of each CDR3. A D gene is named only where the DNA matches it firmly. Some rows mark clone size as missing; the rest say once, few, many or name a class of expanded clone.

clone size,D gene,J gene,V gene,CDR3 DNA,CDR3 protein
.,TRBD2,TRBJ2-7,TRBV5-4,TGTGCCAGCAGCTTGGCCGGGGAGGGGTCGAAGCAGTACTTC,CASSLAGEGSKQYF
.,.,TRBJ2-3,TRBV6-1,TGTGCCAGCAGTGAAGGAATAGCGGCCCCGGCAGATACGCAGTATTTT,CASSEGIAAPADTQYF
.,.,TRBJ1-6,TRBV7-6,TGTGCCAGCAGCTTAGAGAGCCGAGCGGGTACCTATAATTCACCCCTCCACTTT,CASSLESRAGTYNSPLHF
.,.,TRBJ1-1,TRBV9,TGTGCCAGCAGCGCGTTGCACATGAACACTGAAGCTTTCTTT,CASSALHMNTEAFF
.,TRBD1,TRBJ2-1,TRBV12-5,TGTGCTAGTGGTTTGGACAGGGGAAATGAGCAGTTCTTC,CASGLDRGNEQFF
.,.,TRBJ2-3,TRBV4-1,TGCGCCAGCAGTCCTCTTCTAGCTACAGATACGCAGTATTTT,CASSPLLATDTQYF
few,.,TRBJ1-3,TRBV25-1,TGTGCCAGCAGTGAAGAACGGAGCGGAAACACCATATATTTT,CASSEERSGNTIYF
.,TRBD2,TRBJ2-3,TRBV7-9,TGTGCCAGCAGCCGGGAAATTGAGCGGGGGCTTTATACGCAGTATTTT,CASSREIERGLYTQYF
.,.,TRBJ1-1,TRBV7-8,TGTGCCAGCAGCTTACCCGGGGGGGAAGCTTTCTTT,CASSLPGGEAFF
.,.,TRBJ1-3,TRBV5-1,TGCGCCAGCAGCTCAGGGCTCTCCGGAAACACCATATATTTT,CASSSGLSGNTIYF
.,TRBD1,TRBJ2-7,TRBV28,TGTGCCAGCAGTGTTATATTCGGGACAGGGGTCTACGAGCAGTACTTC,CASSVIFGTGVYEQYF
.,TRBD2,TRBJ2-7,TRBV6-1,TGTGCCAGCAGTGAATCCACAGCGGGGGGGCCGGGAGAGCAGTACTTC,CASSESTAGGPGEQYF
.,TRBD1,TRBJ2-7,TRBV5-1,TGCGCCAGCAGCCTCAACAGGGGGCGGTACGAGCAGTACTTC,CASSLNRGRYEQYF
.,TRBD1,TRBJ2-2,TRBV28,TGTGCCAGCAGCCCGACAGGGGTGAGCGGGGAGCTGTTTTTT,CASSPTGVSGELFF
.,TRBD1,TRBJ1-2,TRBV30,TGTGCCTGGAGACTCTTAACAGGGGGGAACTATGGCTACACCTTC,CAWRLLTGGNYGYTF
many,.,TRBJ2-7,TRBV5-1,TGCGCCAGCAGCTCGACCAGGGTTTTGCACTTCTACGAGCAGTACTTC,CASSSTRVLHFYEQYF
few,.,TRBJ2-2,TRBV21-1,TGTGCCAGGCCGGGACTAGCGGGAGGGAGGGGCACCGGGGAGCTGTTTTTT,CARPGLAGGRGTGELFF
.,TRBD1,TRBJ2-5,TRBV7-3,TGTGCCAGCAGCTTCCAAGGGGGCGGAGAGGCCCAGTACTTC,CASSFQGGGEAQYF
.,TRBD1,TRBJ1-2,TRBV4-1,TGCGCCAGCAGCCATGGGACAGTAAGCTATGGCTACACCTTC,CASSHGTVSYGYTF
.,.,TRBJ2-7,TRBV7-2,TGTGCCAGCACCCCAGGGGACACATACTACGAGCAGTACTTC,CASTPGDTYYEQYF
.,.,TRBJ2-2,TRBV5-6,TGTGCCAGCAGCTTGGGAAGGAGCACCGGGGAGCTGTTTTTT,CASSLGRSTGELFF
.,TRBD1,TRBJ1-1,TRBV27,TGTGCCAGCAGTTCGGACAGGATGAACACTGAAGCTTTCTTT,CASSSDRMNTEAFF
few,TRBD1,TRBJ1-1,TRBV30,TGTGCCTGTTCAGGGGGCACTGAAGCTTTCTTT,CACSGGTEAFF
.,TRBD1,TRBJ1-2,TRBV7-3,TGTGCCAGCAGCAACCGGGGACAGGGCGGTGGCTACACCTTC,CASSNRGQGGGYTF
.,TRBD1,TRBJ1-1,TRBV27,TGTGCCAGCAGTTCCTTCGGACAGGGAGGCACTGAAGCTTTCTTT,CASSSFGQGGTEAFF
.,TRBD2,TRBJ2-3,TRBV18,TGTGCCAGCTCACCCCCGCTTAGCGGGGTTCATACGCAGTATTTT,CASSPPLSGVHTQYF
.,.,TRBJ2-4,TRBV29-1,TGCAGCGTTGCGGACTGGGTAGGGAACATTCAGTACTTC,CSVADWVGNIQYF
.,.,TRBJ2-3,TRBV7-6,TGTGCCAGCAGCCGGAGCGGGCAAAGCACAGATACGCAGTATTTT,CASSRSGQSTDTQYF
.,.,TRBJ1-1,TRBV7-8,TGTGCCAGCAGCTTAGAGTCTCCCCCCGGTTTCGAGGCTCTCTTT,CASSLESPPGFEALF
few,TRBD1,TRBJ1-6,TRBV19,TGTGCCAGTAGTCCGACAGGGGGTCGGAATTCACCCCTCCACTTT,CASSPTGGRNSPLHF
.,TRBD2,TRBJ2-2,TRBV9,TGTGCCAGCAGCGTATGGCGGGAGTACACCGGGGAGCTGTTTTTT,CASSVWREYTGELFF
.,.,TRBJ1-1,TRBV5-1,TGCGCCAGCAGCTTGGATACGGACACTGAAGCTTTCTTT,CASSLDTDTEAFF
.,TRBD1,TRBJ1-2,TRBV10-2,TGCGCCAGCAGTGCTACAGGGGGAGATGGCTACACCTTC,CASSATGGDGYTF
.,.,TRBJ1-5,TRBV19,TGTGCCAGTAGTATCGAGGGAAATAGCAATCAGCCCCAGCATTTT,CASSIEGNSNQPQHF
.,.,TRBJ1-2,TRBV30,TGTGCCTGGACCATGGGCCCAAAAGACAGGAGGCTCTATGGCTACGCCTTC,CAWTMGPKDRRLYGYAF
once,TRBD1,TRBJ2-1,TRBV27,TGTGCCAGCAGTTGGGACAGTATATTTCACAATGAGCAGTTCTTC,CASSWDSIFHNEQFF
.,.,TRBJ2-7,TRBV6-6,TGTGCCAGCAGCCTTAGCGGATTCTACGAGCAGTACTTC,CASSLSGFYEQYF
.,TRBD2,TRBJ2-3,TRBV4-1,TGCGCCAGCAGCCAAGATTTACTAGCGGTCACAGATACGCAGTATTTT,CASSQDLLAVTDTQYF
.,TRBD1,TRBJ1-6,TRBV5-1,TGCGCCAGCAGCGACGGGACAGGGGATTTACCCCTCCACTTT,CASSDGTGDLPLHF
few,.,TRBJ2-7,TRBV27,TGTGCCAGCAGTTTATCAGGGGGTTACGAGCAGTACTTC,CASSLSGGYEQYF
.,TRBD1,TRBJ1-2,TRBV9,TGTGCCAGCAGCGTAGGGGGAGGGCAGGGGGCTTATGGCTACACCTTC,CASSVGGGQGAYGYTF
few,.,TRBJ1-6,TRBV6-5,TGTGCCAGCAGTGCTAAACTCCGGGATTCACCCCTCCACTTT,CASSAKLRDSPLHF
once,TRBD1,TRBJ1-5,TRBV28,TGTGCCAGCAGTTTGACGGACAGGGGAAGTGGCAATCAGCCCCAGCATTTT,CASSLTDRGSGNQPQHF
.,.,TRBJ1-1,TRBV11-2,TGTGCCAGCAGGCGCCCTACAGGCATTGAGGCTTTCTTT,CASRRPTGIEAFF
.,.,TRBJ2-7,TRBV5-6,TGTGCCAGCAGCTTGGCCTTGGAGGGATCCGAGCAGTACTTC,CASSLALEGSEQYF